This T cell receptor (beta chain) was identified in a study of type 1 and type 2 diabetes patients. Study details: From PBMCs, CD4+ and CD8+ T cells were isolated by magnetic microbeads. General study points: Some expanded clones seen only in T1D might occur in additional T2D or control samples.

Genomic DNA was the PCR template. A primer set of 30 forward and 13 reverse primers amplified the CDR3. TCRdb used MiXCR to reprocess the multiplex PCR reads, holding one entry per CDR3 protein. The table lists 250,000 or so distinct CDR3 sequences, 45% to 60% of them singletons. Comment on this clonotype: Its antigen remains unidentified.

Roughly 10 milliliters of peripheral blood were drawn from each donor. This CDR3 is 14 amino acids long. Losses at the gene ends were 8 bases for V and 5 bases for J; bases not matched to a gene: 8. In germline, CDR1 is SGHTA, CDR2 FQGNSA. Sequencing was carried out using peripheral blood mononuclear cells (PBMCs). The chain combines TRBV7-2 with TRBJ2-1; 8 bases line up with TRBD2. The receptor's source is a man between 18 and 29 years old with type 2 diabetes. The CDR3 region has the DNA TGTGCCAGCGAGGTAGCGGGGTCTAACAATGAGCAGTTCTTC. Translated, it gives CASEVAGSNNEQFF.